A single sample is the source of the 4 T cell receptor beta chains below, sequenced in a study of T cells in pancreatic ductal adenocarcinoma. No neoadjuvant therapy was given to the selected pancreatic ductal adenocarcinoma patients before their surgery. Data came from immunoSEQ multiplex PCR; TCRdb stores just in-frame clones and leaves some out. The sample contains about 11,000 clones, 75% to 90% of which appear only once. The material sequenced was PBMCs. Receptors were obtained from a human donor with pancreatic ductal adenocarcinoma.

In its sample, this clone was seen a few times. This chain connects TRBV7-9 to TRBJ1-6; 8 nucleotides match TRBD1. The CDR3 is 14 amino acids. Losses at the gene ends were 4 bases for V and 7 bases for J; bases not matched to a gene: 3. Germline V gene sequence: CDR1 SEHNR, CDR2 FQNEAQ (reference sequence). In DNA form, the CDR3 reads TGTGCCAGCAGCTCAGGGGGCCCGAATTCACCCCTCCACTTT. Amino acid sequence: CASSSGGPNSPLHF. Full variable domain (missing parts from reference TRBV7-9 and TRBJ1-6): DTGVSQNPRHKITKRGQNVTFRCDPISEHNRLYWYRQTLGQGPEFLTYFQNEAQLEKSRLLSDRFSAERPKGSFSTLEIQRTEQGDSAMYLCASSSGGPNSPLHFGNGTRLTVT.

The CDR3 coding sequence is TGTGCCAGCAGCGCCCAGCCTCCGGAGACCCAGTACTTC. Translating gives CASSAQPPETQYF. V gene TRBV7-9 combines with J gene TRBJ2-5; D is unclear. Trimming stripped 5 bases from V and 5 bases from J, with 12 bases between. The CDR3 sequence is 13 residues long. Per the germline V gene, CDR1 is SEHNR and CDR2 is FQNEAQ (reference sequence).

This rearrangement joins TRBV19 to TRBJ1-1, with D unresolved. This CDR3 spans 13 amino acids. The germline V and J ends were trimmed by 3 bases and 1 base, with 6 bases remaining between them. Germline V lookup: CDR1 LNHDA, CDR2 SQIVND (reference sequence). The CDR3 sequence: CASSMARNTEAFF. The CDR3 DNA sequence: TGTGCCAGTAGTATGGCGAGGAACACTGAAGCTTTCTTT.

This chain connects TRBV6-6 to TRBJ2-7; 10 bases match TRBD2. The CDR3 consists of 13 residues. Germline V gene sequence: CDR1 MNHNY, CDR2 SVGAGI (reference sequence). J gave up 3 bases and V 9 bases, and 5 bases lay outside the gene matches. DNA for the CDR3: TGTGCCAGTACACTAGCGGGATTCTACGAGCAGTACTTC. Protein sequence: CASTLAGFYEQYF.